The 32 T cell receptor beta chains below come from one sample, sequenced in a study of human T cells and chemical hapten exposure. Time point given: patch test 1, 2 weeks after DPC sensitization. Treatment meaning: therapeutic diphenylcyclopropenone sensitization with weekly scalp DPC. TCRdb re-called the RACE reads with MiXCR, one entry per CDR3 protein. The data contain under 85,000 distinct CDR3 sequences, 10% of them singletons. The specimen comprised whole blood, sampled in connection with sensitization to the hapten diphenylcyclopropenone (DPC). These receptors were obtained from a woman between 50 and 59 years old with alopecia areata. Some clones in this sample may be carry-over from other donors' samples.

This clonotype was counted at least ten times. V and J are TRBV6-1 and TRBJ2-1, with TRBD2 identical over 7 bases. The germline V gene encodes CDR1 MNHNS and CDR2 SASEGT. Germline trimming cut 3 bases from V and 7 bases from J; bases unmatched to any gene: 6. The length of the CDR3 is 14 residues. The CDR3 loop reads CASSDGASGNEQFF. In DNA, the CDR3 is TGTGCCAGCAGTGATGGGGCTAGCGGAAATGAGCAGTTCTTC.

The table lists this clonotype with a few counts. The V and J genes are TRBV28 and TRBJ2-6; perhaps TRBD1 as D (5 bases). CDR3 length: 16 amino acids. Germline V gene lookup returns CDR1 MDHEN and CDR2 SYDVKM. V dropped 5 bases and J dropped 1 base, with 12 bases sitting between them. In nucleotides, the CDR3 is TGTGCCAGCAGTCGATTACCAGGGTCTGGGGCCAACGTCCTGACTTTC. It codes for CASSRLPGSGANVLTF.

This clonotype was seen only a few times. The chain recombines TRBV7-6 with TRBJ2-1; 13 nucleotides agree with TRBD2. The V and J ends lost 1 base and 8 bases, in that order; junction bases with no gene match: 2. The CDR3 is made up of 15 amino acids. Germline assignment: CDR1 SGHVS and CDR2 FNYEAQ. CDR3 sequence (DNA): TGTGCCAGCAGCTTAGGAGGACTAGCGGGAGATGAGCAGTTCTTC. Its translation: CASSLGGLAGDEQFF.

This clonotype appeared many times. The V and J genes are TRBV29-1 and TRBJ2-1; TRBD2 matches at 10 bases. Germline V gene sequence: CDR1 SQVTM, CDR2 ANQGSEA. The CDR3 length is 15 residues. V was pared by 7 bases and J by 3 bases, with 9 bases of the junction left unmatched. DNA of the CDR3: TGCAGCGCCGAAAAAGCGGGAGGGAGCTACAATGAGCAGTTCTTC. Its protein is CSAEKAGGSYNEQFF.

The table lists this clonotype with many counts. The V call is TRBV10-3, the J call TRBJ1-6; D unclear. The V end was cut by 4 bases, the J end by 9 bases, with 13 bases between. Germline V gene sequence: CDR1 ENHRY, CDR2 SYGVKD. This CDR3 spans 14 amino acids. CDR3 nucleotides: TGTGCCATCAGTGTGAAGGGAGCGGGTTCACCCCTCCACTTT. Amino acid sequence: CAISVKGAGSPLHF.

This clonotype appeared a few times. The chain uses TRBV3-1 and TRBJ2-6, with a tentative D call TRBD1 (6 bases). Trimming took off 6 bases at V and 0 bases at J, with 12 bases between the two ends. Per the germline V gene, CDR1 is LGHDT and CDR2 is YNNKEL (reference sequence). CDR3 length equals 16 residues. The CDR3 nucleotides are TGTGCCAGCAGACACGACAGGTCCTCTGGGGCCAACGTCCTGACTTTC. It translates to CASRHDRSSGANVLTF.

This clonotype was detected only a few times. V usage is TRBV11-3 and J usage is TRBJ2-5; D may match TRBD1 or TRBD2 (5 bases each). The CDR3 sequence is 14 residues long. Germline CDR1 SGHNT, CDR2 YENEEA. V lost 3 bases and J 4 bases, leaving 12 bases between the germline ends. CDR3 sequence reads: CASSLGPRPETQYF. CDR3 nucleotides: TGTGCCAGCAGCTTGGGACCCCGCCCAGAGACCCAGTACTTC.

The chain employs TRBV9 and TRBJ2-1; maybe TRBD2 (5 bases). Germline V gene data show CDR1 as SGDLS and CDR2 as YYNGEE. This CDR3 is 15 amino acids long. V shed 0 bases and J shed 6 bases, with 13 bases lying between them. The CDR3 reads CASSVGSEPSNEQFF. CDR3 sequence (DNA): TGTGCCAGCAGCGTAGGTAGCGAGCCTTCCAATGAGCAGTTCTTC.

This clonotype was found many times. The rearrangement joins TRBV6-5 to TRBJ2-1; TRBD2 is a possible D gene (6 bases). V lost 4 bases, J lost 10 bases, and 8 bases lay in between. This CDR3 comprises 11 residues. CDR1 MNHEY and CDR2 SVGAGI come from the germline V gene. The CDR3: CASSLGLEQFF. The CDR3 DNA follows: TGTGCCAGCAGTTTGGGACTCGAGCAGTTCTTC.

V usage is TRBV5-5 and J usage is TRBJ2-6, with TRBD2 as a possible D gene (6 bases). Trimming shortened V by 1 base and J by 1 base, and 15 bases separated the two germline ends. This CDR3 has 18 residues. Germline V gene lookup returns CDR1 SGHKS and CDR2 YYEKEE (reference sequence). CDR3 DNA: TGTGCCAGCAGCTTGTATCTAGCGTTAAGGTCTGGGGCCAACGTCCTGACTTTC. Translated: CASSLYLALRSGANVLTF. Using reference TRBV5-5 and TRBJ2-6 for the parts outside the CDR3, the full variable domain is DAGVTQSPTHLIKTRGQQVTLRCSPISGHKSVSWYQQVLGQGPQFIFQYYEKEERGRGNFPDRFSARQFPNYSSELNVNALLLGDSALYLCASSLYLALRSGANVLTFGAGSRLTVL.

The chain combines TRBV5-1 with TRBJ2-3, with 11 positions matching TRBD2. Trimming at V came to 4 bases and at J to 6 bases, leaving 7 bases not matched to a gene. Germline CDR1 SGHRS, CDR2 YFSETQ. CDR3 length: 15 residues. Here the CDR3 reads CASSPTSGIGDTQYF. CDR3 coding DNA: TGCGCCAGCAGCCCGACTAGCGGGATCGGGGATACGCAGTATTTT.

The V gene is TRBV29-1, the J gene TRBJ2-5; 7 nucleotides align to TRBD1. Germline V gene sequence: CDR1 SQVTM, CDR2 ANQGSEA. After removal of 1 base from V and 7 bases from J, the junction contained 3 bases not matched to a gene. The CDR3 is 12 amino acids. In DNA form, the CDR3 reads TGCAGCGTTGAAGGGCGACAGGGGACCCAGTACTTC. Translated: CSVEGRQGTQYF.

The chain combines TRBV19 with TRBJ2-1; unclear D gene. CDR1 and CDR2 (germline): LNHDA, SQIVND (reference sequence). Trimming removed 6 bases from V and 4 bases from J, with 19 bases in between. The CDR3 extends over 16 amino acids. The CDR3 nucleotides are TGTGCCAGTAGCGCCGGCCCGGCCTTAGGGTACAATGAGCAGTTCTTC. This codes for CASSAGPALGYNEQFF.

The sample holds a few counts of this clonotype. The chain combines TRBV29-1 with TRBJ2-3; D perhaps matches TRBD2 (5 bases). This CDR3 region has 14 residues. Germline CDR1 reads SQVTM; CDR2 reads ANQGSEA. Trimming removed 6 bases at V and 2 bases at J, with 15 bases between. The CDR3 coding sequence is TGCAGCGTGGACTTAGCGAGAACCACAGATACGCAGTATTTT. Translated: CSVDLARTTDTQYF.

The J gene is TRBJ1-1, the V gene TRBV6-5; 7 positions match TRBD1. V was pared by 5 bases and J by 0 bases, with 6 bases of the junction left unmatched. Germline V lookup: CDR1 MNHEY, CDR2 SVGAGI. CDR3 length: 15 residues. The CDR3 is CASSTGAFMNTEAFF. The CDR3 nucleotides are TGTGCCAGCAGTACAGGGGCGTTCATGAACACTGAAGCTTTCTTT.

This clonotype was observed a handful of times. The chain is built from TRBV11-2 and TRBJ2-3; 8 nucleotides align to TRBD1. Germline V gene lookup returns CDR1 SGHAT and CDR2 FQNNGV. V shed 6 bases, J shed 0 bases, and the junction held 5 bases outside the gene matches. The CDR3 is made up of 15 amino acids. The CDR3, as DNA: TGTGCCAGCAGAAGAGGACAGGGCAGCACAGATACGCAGTATTTT. The encoded protein is CASRRGQGSTDTQYF.

There are a few counts of this clonotype. The genes are TRBV4-2 and TRBJ1-5; TRBD1 aligns across 8 bases. From germline, CDR1 is LGHNA and CDR2 YNFKEQ. Trimming at V came to 0 bases and at J to 4 bases, leaving 2 bases not matched to a gene. The CDR3 covers 15 residues. CDR3 region: CASSQEGDRNQPQHF. CDR3 bases: TGTGCCAGCAGCCAAGAGGGGGACAGGAATCAGCCCCAGCATTTT.

The genes are TRBV20-1 and TRBJ1-1; D perhaps matches TRBD1 (6 bases). The CDR3 is 16 residues long. Looked up from germline, CDR1 is DFQATT and CDR2 is SNEGSKA (reference sequence). Trimming pared 0 bases from V and 1 base from J, leaving 15 bases between. CDR3 region: CSARDPVGTSNTEAFF. In nucleotides, the CDR3 is TGCAGTGCTAGAGACCCCGTCGGGACATCGAACACTGAAGCTTTCTTT.

The chain combines TRBV7-6 with TRBJ2-1; 11 bases agree with TRBD2. Germline lookup yields CDR1 SGHVS and CDR2 FNYEAQ. The CDR3 is 16 residues long. Germline trimming cut 5 bases from V and 7 bases from J; bases unmatched to any gene: 10. This chain's CDR3 is CASSPRVAGGWNEQFF. The DNA of the CDR3 is TGTGCCAGCAGCCCTAGAGTAGCGGGAGGGTGGAATGAGCAGTTCTTC.

This clonotype was recorded a few times. The CDR3 spells CSARRLADSHNEQFF. CDR3 sequence (DNA): TGCAGTGCTCGGAGACTAGCGGATTCACACAATGAGCAGTTCTTC. The V and J genes are TRBV20-1 and TRBJ2-1, with 9 bases matching TRBD2. V lost 5 bases to trimming and J lost 5 bases; unmatched junction nucleotides: 10. Germline V gene sequence: CDR1 DFQATT, CDR2 SNEGSKA (reference sequence). The CDR3 is 15 residues long.

The rearrangement uses TRBV5-1 and TRBJ1-4; 7 bases match TRBD1. CDR1 is SGHRS, CDR2 YFSETQ, per germline. The CDR3 sequence is 15 residues long. The J segment lost 7 bases and the V segment lost 3 bases, leaving 9 bases of the junction unmatched. In nucleotides, the CDR3 is TGCGCCAGCAGCTCCAGACAGGGACGCGGTGAAAAACTGTTTTTT. It encodes CASSSRQGRGEKLFF.

There are a few counts of this clonotype. This chain connects TRBV24-1 to TRBJ2-2; possibly TRBD1 for D (7 bases). Trimming took 6 bases from V and 2 from J, leaving 18 bases between them. CDR1 and CDR2 from the germline V gene are KGHDR and SFDVKD. This CDR3 contains 17 residues. Here the CDR3 reads CATSIRGASRNTGELFF. The CDR3 DNA reads TGTGCCACCAGTATCAGGGGGGCTAGCAGAAACACCGGGGAGCTGTTTTTT.

This clonotype was picked up a small number of times. The chain combines TRBV5-1 with TRBJ2-7; D is ambiguous. V lost 4 bases and J 6 bases, leaving 14 bases between the germline ends. The germline CDR1 and CDR2 sequences are SGHRS and YFSETQ. The CDR3 loop spans 13 amino acids. CDR3 sequence reads: CASSPGWPGEQYF. CDR3 sequence (DNA): TGCGCCAGCAGCCCCGGCTGGCCGGGCGAGCAGTACTTC.

V gene TRBV20-1 combines with J gene TRBJ2-7; a weak D match, TRBD1 (6 bases). The V gene lost 6 bases and the J gene lost 7 bases, with 19 bases spanning the gap. The CDR3 totals 13 residues. CDR1 DFQATT and CDR2 SNEGSKA come from the germline V gene (reference sequence). The CDR3 DNA reads as TGCAGTGCAAGACAGGCAGGGCTGGTGGAGCAGTACTTC. Translated: CSARQAGLVEQYF.

V and J are TRBV28 and TRBJ1-1; no reliable D call. The V and J ends lost 7 bases and 1 base respectively, with 10 bases between them. Germline CDR1 and CDR2: MDHEN and SYDVKM. The CDR3 has 13 amino acids. The CDR3 sequence: CASKLVANTEAFF. The CDR3 nucleotides are TGTGCCAGCAAGTTAGTGGCGAACACTGAAGCTTTCTTT.

This chain joins TRBV29-1 and TRBJ2-5; tentative D call: TRBD2 (5 bases). V lost 3 bases, J lost 5 bases, and 10 bases lay in between. The CDR3 is made up of 12 amino acids. Germline values: CDR1 SQVTM, CDR2 ANQGSEA. This chain's CDR3 is CSVETISETQYF. CDR3 nucleotide sequence: TGCAGCGTTGAGACTATATCCGAGACCCAGTACTTC. The variable domain in full, completed from reference TRBV29-1 and TRBJ2-5, reads SAVISQKPSRDICQRGTSLTIQCQVDSQVTMMFWYRQQPGQSLTLIATANQGSEATYESGFVIDKFPISRPNLTFSTLTVSNMSPEDSSIYLCSVETISETQYFGPGTRLLVL.

The gene calls are TRBV29-1 and TRBJ1-1; a weak D match, TRBD1 (6 bases). V was trimmed by 6 bases and J by 4 bases, leaving 15 bases between them. Germline CDR1 reads SQVTM; CDR2 reads ANQGSEA. This CDR3 is built from 13 residues. CDR3 in DNA: TGCAGCGTAGCAGGGGCTAGGGGCACTGAAGCTTTCTTT. This translates into CSVAGARGTEAFF.

This clonotype appeared many times. V usage is TRBV24-1 and J usage is TRBJ2-7, with D hard to call. Germline CDR1 KGHDR, CDR2 SFDVKD. V lost 4 bases, J lost 4 bases, and 16 bases lay in between. This CDR3 has 15 amino acids. CDR3 coding DNA: TGTGCCACCAGTGACTCCGCGAACCTAGGATACGAGCAGTACTTC. This sequence encodes CATSDSANLGYEQYF.

This clonotype has just a few counts. The chain links TRBV15 to TRBJ2-7, with a possible D match to TRBD2 (5 bases). Deletions cut 0 bases from V and 4 bases from J, with 7 bases between. There are 13 residues in the CDR3. Germline V gives CDR1 LNHNV, CDR2 YYDKDF (reference sequence). The CDR3: CATSREGSYEQYF. CDR3 coding DNA: TGTGCCACCAGCAGAGAAGGGAGTTACGAGCAGTACTTC.

This clonotype occurred many times. The chain couples TRBV19 to TRBJ1-2, with 10 bases matching TRBD1. V was clipped by 6 bases and J by 2 bases; unmatched bases: 9. This CDR3 has 16 residues. Looked up from germline, CDR1 is LNHDA and CDR2 is SQIVND (reference sequence). This CDR3 is CASSLDRGPQNYGYTF. The CDR3, as DNA: TGTGCCAGTAGCCTCGACAGGGGGCCGCAAAACTATGGCTACACCTTC.

This clonotype has ten or more counts. This rearrangement joins TRBV3-1 to TRBJ1-1; D might be TRBD1 (5 bases). The CDR3 length is 15 residues. Trimming pared 4 bases from V and 0 bases from J, leaving 12 bases between. From germline, CDR1 is LGHDT and CDR2 YNNKEL (reference sequence). The CDR3, as DNA: TGTGCCAGCAGCCCAGCGGGACTCATGAACACTGAAGCTTTCTTT. Protein: CASSPAGLMNTEAFF.

Comments on this clonotype: Possible read error: a much larger clone is one base away. DNA of the CDR3: TGTGCCGGCAGCCCGCACGAGACCCAGTACTTC. Its protein is CAGSPHETQYF. The chain employs TRBV11-2 and TRBJ2-5, with D unclear. CDR3 length: 11 residues. Germline values: CDR1 SGHAT, CDR2 FQNNGV. The complete variable domain, with remaining parts taken from reference TRBV11-2 and TRBJ2-5, reads EAGVAQSPRYKIIEKRQSVAFWCNPISGHATLYWYQQILGQGPKLLIQFQNNGVVDDSQLPKDRFSAERLKGVDSTLKIQPAKLEDSAVYLCAGSPHETQYFGPGTRLLVL.